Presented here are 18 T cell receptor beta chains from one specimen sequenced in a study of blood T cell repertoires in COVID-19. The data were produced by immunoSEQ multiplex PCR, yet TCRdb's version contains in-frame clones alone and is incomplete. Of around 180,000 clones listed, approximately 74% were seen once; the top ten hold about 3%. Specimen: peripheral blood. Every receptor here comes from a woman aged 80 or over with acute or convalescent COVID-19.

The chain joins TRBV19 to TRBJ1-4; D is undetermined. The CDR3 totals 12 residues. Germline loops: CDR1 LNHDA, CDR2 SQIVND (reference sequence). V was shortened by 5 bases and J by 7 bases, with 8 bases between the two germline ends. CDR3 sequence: CASSPRLEKLFF. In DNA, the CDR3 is TGTGCCAGTAGTCCGCGGCTTGAAAAACTGTTTTTT.

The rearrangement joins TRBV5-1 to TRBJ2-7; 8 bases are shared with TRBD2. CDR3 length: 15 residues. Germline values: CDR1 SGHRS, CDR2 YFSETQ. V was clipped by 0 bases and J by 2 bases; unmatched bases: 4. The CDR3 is CASSLAGGVAYEQYF. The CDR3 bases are TGCGCCAGCAGCTTGGCCGGGGGGGTTGCCTACGAGCAGTACTTC.

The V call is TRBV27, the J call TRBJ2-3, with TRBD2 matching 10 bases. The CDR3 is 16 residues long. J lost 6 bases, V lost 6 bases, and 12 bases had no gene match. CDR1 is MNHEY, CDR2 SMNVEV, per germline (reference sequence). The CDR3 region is CASSHLAGVGSDTQYF. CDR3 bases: TGTGCCAGCAGCCATCTAGCGGGAGTCGGTTCTGATACGCAGTATTTT.

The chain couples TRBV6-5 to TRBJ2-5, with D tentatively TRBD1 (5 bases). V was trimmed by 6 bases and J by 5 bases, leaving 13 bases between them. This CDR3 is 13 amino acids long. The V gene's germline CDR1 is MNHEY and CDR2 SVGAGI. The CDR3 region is CASSSRVLETQYF. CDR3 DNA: TGTGCCAGCAGCTCCAGGGTCTTGGAGACCCAGTACTTC.

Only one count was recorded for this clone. CDR3 sequence reads: CASSQGGQGRRAFF. The CDR3 DNA is TGTGCCAGCAGCCAAGGAGGACAGGGGCGCAGAGCTTTCTTT. The chain employs TRBV3-1 (or the pseudogene TRBV3-2) and TRBJ1-1; TRBD1 agrees at 9 bases. Trimming at V came to 1 base and at J to 10 bases, leaving 7 bases not matched to a gene. The CDR3 extends over 14 amino acids. In germline, CDR1 is LGHDT, CDR2 YNNKEL (reference sequence).

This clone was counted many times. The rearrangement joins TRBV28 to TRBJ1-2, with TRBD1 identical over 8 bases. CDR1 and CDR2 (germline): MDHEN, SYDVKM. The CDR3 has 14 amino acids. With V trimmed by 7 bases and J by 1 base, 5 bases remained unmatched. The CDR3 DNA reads TGTGCCAGCACCAGGACAGGGCTTAACTATGGCTACACCTTC. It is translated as CASTRTGLNYGYTF.

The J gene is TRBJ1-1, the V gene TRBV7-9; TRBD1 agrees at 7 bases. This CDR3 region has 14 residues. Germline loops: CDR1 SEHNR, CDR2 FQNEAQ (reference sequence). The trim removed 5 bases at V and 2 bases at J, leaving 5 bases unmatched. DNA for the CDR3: TGTGCCAGCAGCCTGACAGGGACTAACACTGAAGCTTTCTTT. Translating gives CASSLTGTNTEAFF.

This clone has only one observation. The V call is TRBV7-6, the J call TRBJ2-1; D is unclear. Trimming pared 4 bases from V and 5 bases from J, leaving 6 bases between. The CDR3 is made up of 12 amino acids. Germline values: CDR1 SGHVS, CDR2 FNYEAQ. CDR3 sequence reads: CASSSYDNEQFF. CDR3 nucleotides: TGTGCCAGCAGCTCCTATGACAATGAGCAGTTCTTC.

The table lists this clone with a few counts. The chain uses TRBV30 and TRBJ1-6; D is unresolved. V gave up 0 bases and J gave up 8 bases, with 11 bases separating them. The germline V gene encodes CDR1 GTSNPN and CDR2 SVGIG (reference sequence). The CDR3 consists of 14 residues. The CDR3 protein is CAWSVLTQDSPLHF. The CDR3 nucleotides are TGTGCCTGGAGTGTACTTACCCAAGATTCACCCCTCCACTTT.

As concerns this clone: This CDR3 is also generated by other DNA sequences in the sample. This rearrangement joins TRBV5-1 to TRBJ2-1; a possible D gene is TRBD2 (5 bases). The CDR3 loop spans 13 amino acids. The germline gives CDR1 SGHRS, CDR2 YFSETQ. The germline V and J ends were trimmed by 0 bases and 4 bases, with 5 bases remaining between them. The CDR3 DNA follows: TGCGCCAGCAGCTTGGGAGGGTACAATGAGCAGTTCTTC. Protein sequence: CASSLGGYNEQFF.

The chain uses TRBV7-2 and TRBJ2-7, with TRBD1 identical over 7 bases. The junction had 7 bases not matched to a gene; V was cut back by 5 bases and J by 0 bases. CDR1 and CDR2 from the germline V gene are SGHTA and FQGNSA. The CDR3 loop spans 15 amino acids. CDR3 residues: CASSPRTGPSYEQYF. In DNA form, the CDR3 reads TGTGCCAGCAGCCCCCGGACAGGACCCTCCTACGAGCAGTACTTC.

CDR3 sequence: CASSLGTGESGELFF. The CDR3 coding sequence is TGTGCCAGCAGCTTAGGGACAGGGGAAAGCGGGGAGCTGTTTTTT. V gene TRBV7-2 combines with J gene TRBJ2-2, with 9 bases identical to TRBD1. Germline V gene lookup returns CDR1 SGHTA and CDR2 FQGNSA. The CDR3 loop spans 15 amino acids. Trimming at V came to 1 base and at J to 7 bases, leaving 4 bases not matched to a gene.

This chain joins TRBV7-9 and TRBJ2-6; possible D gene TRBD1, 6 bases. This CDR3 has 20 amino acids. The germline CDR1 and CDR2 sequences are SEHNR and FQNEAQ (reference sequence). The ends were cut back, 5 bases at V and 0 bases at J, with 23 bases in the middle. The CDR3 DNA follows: TGTGCCAGCAGCACCAGAAACGTACGACAGGTACGCTCTGGGGCCAACGTCCTGACTTTC. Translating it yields CASSTRNVRQVRSGANVLTF.

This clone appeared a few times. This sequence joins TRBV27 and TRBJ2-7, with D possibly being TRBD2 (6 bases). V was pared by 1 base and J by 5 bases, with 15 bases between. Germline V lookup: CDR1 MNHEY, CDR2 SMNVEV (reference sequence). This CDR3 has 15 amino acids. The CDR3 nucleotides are TGTGCCAGCAGTTTATGGCGGGGACCCGGGGACGAGCAGTACTTC. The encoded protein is CASSLWRGPGDEQYF.

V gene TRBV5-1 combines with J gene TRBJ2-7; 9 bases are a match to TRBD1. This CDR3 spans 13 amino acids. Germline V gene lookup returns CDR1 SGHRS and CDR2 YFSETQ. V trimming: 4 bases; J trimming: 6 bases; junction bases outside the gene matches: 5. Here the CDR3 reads CASSPGTGTEQYF. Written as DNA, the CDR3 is TGCGCCAGCAGCCCCGGGACAGGGACCGAGCAGTACTTC.

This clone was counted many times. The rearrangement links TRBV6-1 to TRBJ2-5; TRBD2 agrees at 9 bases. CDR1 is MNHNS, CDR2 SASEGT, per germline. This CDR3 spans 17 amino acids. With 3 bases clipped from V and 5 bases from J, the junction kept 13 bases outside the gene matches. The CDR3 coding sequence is TGTGCCAGCAGTGACCCTGGGCTAGCGGGAAGTCGCGAGACCCAGTACTTC. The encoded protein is CASSDPGLAGSRETQYF.

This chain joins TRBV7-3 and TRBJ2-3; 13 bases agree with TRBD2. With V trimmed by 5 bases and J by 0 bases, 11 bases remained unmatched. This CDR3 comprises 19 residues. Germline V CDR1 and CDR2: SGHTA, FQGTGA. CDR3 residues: CASSPGLAGASPSTDTQYF. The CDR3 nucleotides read TGTGCCAGCAGCCCTGGACTAGCGGGAGCCTCTCCTAGCACAGATACGCAGTATTTT.

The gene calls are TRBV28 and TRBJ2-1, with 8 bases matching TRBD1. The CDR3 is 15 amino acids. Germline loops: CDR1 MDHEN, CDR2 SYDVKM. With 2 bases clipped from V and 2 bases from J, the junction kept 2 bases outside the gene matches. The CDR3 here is CASSLQGAAYNEQFF. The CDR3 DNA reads TGTGCCAGCAGTTTACAGGGGGCCGCCTACAATGAGCAGTTCTTC.